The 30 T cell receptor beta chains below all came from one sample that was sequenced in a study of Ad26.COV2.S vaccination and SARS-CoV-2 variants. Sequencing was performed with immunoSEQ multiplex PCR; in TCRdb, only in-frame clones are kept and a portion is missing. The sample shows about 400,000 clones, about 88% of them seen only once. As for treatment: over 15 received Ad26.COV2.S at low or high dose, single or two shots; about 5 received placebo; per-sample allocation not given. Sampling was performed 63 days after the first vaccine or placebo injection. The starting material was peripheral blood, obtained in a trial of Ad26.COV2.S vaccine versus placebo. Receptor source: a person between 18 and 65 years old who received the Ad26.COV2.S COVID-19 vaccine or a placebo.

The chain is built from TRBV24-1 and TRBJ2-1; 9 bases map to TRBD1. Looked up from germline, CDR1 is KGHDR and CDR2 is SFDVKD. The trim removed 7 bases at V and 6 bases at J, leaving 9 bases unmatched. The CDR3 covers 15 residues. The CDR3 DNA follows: TGTGCCACCAGCCCAACGGGACAGGGCCCCAATGAGCAGTTCTTC. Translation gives CATSPTGQGPNEQFF.

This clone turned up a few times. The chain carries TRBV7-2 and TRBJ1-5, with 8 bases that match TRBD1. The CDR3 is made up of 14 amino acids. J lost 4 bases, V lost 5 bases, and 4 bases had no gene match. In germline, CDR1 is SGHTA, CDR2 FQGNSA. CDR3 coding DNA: TGTGCCAGCAGCCGGGACAGGTCTAATCAGCCCCAGCATTTT. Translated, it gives CASSRDRSNQPQHF. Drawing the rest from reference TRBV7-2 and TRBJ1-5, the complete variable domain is GAGVSQSPSNKVTEKGKDVELRCDPISGHTALYWYRQSLGQGLEFLIYFQGNSAPDKSGLPSDRFSAERTGGSVSTLTIQRTQQEDSAVYLCASSRDRSNQPQHFGDGTRLSIL.

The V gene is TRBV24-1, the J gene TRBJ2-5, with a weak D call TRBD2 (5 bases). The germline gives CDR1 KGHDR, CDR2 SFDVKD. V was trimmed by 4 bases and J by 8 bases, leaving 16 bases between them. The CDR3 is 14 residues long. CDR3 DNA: TGTGCCACCAGTGACCTGAGGGCCTCCGAAACCCAGTACTTC. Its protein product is CATSDLRASETQYF.

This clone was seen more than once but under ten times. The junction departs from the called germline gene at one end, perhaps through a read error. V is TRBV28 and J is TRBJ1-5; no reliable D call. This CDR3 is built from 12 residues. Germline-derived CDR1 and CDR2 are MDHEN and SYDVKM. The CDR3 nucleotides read TGTGCCAGCAGCCGTAGGAATCCGCCCCAGCATTTT. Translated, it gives CASSRRNPPQHF.

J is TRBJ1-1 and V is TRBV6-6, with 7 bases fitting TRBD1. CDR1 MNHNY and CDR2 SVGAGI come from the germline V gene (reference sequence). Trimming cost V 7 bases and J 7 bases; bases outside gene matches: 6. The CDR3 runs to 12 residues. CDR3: CASTKTGVEAFF. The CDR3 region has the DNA TGTGCCAGCACCAAAACAGGGGTTGAAGCTTTCTTT.

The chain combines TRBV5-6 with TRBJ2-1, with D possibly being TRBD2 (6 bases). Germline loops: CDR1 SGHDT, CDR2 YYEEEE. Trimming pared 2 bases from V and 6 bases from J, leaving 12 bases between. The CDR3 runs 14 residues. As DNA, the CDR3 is TGTGCCAGCAGCTTCGGTCAAGCGGGCAATGAGCAGTTCTTC. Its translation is CASSFGQAGNEQFF.

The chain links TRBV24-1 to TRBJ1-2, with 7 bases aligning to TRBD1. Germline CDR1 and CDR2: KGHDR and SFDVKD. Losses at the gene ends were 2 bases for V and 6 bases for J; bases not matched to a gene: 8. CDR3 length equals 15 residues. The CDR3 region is CATSDSYRGVDGYTF. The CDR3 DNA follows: TGTGCCACCAGTGATTCTTACAGGGGAGTCGATGGCTACACCTTC.

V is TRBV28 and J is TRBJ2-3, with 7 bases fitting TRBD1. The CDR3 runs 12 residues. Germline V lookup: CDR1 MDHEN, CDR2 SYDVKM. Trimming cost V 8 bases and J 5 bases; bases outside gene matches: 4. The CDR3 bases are TGTGCCAGCGGACAGGCGTTAGATACGCAGTATTTT. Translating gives CASGQALDTQYF.

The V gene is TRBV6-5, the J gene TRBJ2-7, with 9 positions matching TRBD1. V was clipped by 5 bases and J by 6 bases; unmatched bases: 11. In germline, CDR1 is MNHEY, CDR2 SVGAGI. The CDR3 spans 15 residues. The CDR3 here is CASSRGDRGVGEQYF. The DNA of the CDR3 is TGTGCCAGCAGTCGCGGCGACAGGGGGGTCGGCGAGCAGTACTTC.

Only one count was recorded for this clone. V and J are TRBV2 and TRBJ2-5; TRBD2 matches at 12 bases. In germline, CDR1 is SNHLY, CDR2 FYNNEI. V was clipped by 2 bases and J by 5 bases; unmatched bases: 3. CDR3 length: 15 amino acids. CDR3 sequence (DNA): TGTGCCAGCAGTGAACAGACTAGCGGGAGTGAGACCCAGTACTTC. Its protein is CASSEQTSGSETQYF.

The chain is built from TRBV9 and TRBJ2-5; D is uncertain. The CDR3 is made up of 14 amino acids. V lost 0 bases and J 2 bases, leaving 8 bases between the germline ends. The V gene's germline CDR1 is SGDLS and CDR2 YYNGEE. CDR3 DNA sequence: TGTGCCAGCAGCGTAGCGGCTGTTCAAGAGACCCAGTACTTC. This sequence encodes CASSVAAVQETQYF.

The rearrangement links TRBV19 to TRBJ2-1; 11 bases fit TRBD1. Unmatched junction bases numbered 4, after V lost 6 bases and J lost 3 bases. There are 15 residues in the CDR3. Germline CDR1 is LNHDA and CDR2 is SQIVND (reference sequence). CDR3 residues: CASSTGQGGYNEQFF. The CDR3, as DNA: TGTGCCAGTAGCACGGGACAGGGGGGCTACAATGAGCAGTTCTTC.

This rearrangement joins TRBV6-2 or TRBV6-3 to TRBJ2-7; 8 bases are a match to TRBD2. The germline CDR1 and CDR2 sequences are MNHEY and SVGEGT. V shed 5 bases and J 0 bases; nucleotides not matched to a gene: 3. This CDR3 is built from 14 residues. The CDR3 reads CASSILAVSYEQYF. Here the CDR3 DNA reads TGTGCCAGCAGTATACTAGCGGTCTCCTACGAGCAGTACTTC.

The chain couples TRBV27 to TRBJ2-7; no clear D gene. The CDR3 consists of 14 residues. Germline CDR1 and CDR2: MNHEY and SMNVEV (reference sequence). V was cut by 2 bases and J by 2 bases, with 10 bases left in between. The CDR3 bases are TGTGCCAGCAGTTTAGAATCTTCCCCCTACGAGCAGTACTTC. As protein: CASSLESSPYEQYF.

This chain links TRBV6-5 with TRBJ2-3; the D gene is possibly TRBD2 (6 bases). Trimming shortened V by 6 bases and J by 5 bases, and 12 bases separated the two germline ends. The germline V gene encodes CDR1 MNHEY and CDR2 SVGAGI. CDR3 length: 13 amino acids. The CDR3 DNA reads TGTGCCAGCAGGGGTAGCGGCCTAGATACGCAGTATTTT. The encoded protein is CASRGSGLDTQYF.

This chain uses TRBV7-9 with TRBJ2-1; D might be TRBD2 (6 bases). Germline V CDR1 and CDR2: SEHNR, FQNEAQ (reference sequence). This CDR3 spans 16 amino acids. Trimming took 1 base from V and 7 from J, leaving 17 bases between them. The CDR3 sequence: CASSLGSSDPRNEQFF. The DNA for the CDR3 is TGTGCCAGCAGCTTAGGCTCTAGCGACCCCAGGAATGAGCAGTTCTTC.

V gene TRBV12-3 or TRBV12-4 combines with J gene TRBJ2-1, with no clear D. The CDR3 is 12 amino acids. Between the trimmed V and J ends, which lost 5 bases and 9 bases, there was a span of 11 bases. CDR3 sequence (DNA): TGTGCCAGCAGTCCCCTAGGGTTTGAGCAGTTCTTC. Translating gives CASSPLGFEQFF.

The DNA for the CDR3 is TGTGCCAGCAGCGGGACTAGACCCACCGGGGAGCTGTTTTTT. It encodes CASSGTRPTGELFF. The V and J genes are TRBV11-3 and TRBJ2-2, with 8 positions matching TRBD2. This CDR3 has 14 amino acids. V lost 5 bases to trimming and J lost 4 bases; unmatched junction nucleotides: 3. Germline V gene data show CDR1 as SGHNT and CDR2 as YENEEA.

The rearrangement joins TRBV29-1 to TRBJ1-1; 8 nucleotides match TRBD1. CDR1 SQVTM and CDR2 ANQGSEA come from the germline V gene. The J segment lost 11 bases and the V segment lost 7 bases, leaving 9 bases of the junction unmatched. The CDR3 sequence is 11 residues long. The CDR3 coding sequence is TGCAGCGCTATGCAGGGGGCAGGCGCTTTCTTT. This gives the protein CSAMQGAGAFF.

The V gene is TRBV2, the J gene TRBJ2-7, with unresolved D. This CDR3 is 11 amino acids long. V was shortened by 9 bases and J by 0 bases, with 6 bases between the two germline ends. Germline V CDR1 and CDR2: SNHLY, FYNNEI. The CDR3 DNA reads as TGTGCCAGTGGGTACTCCTACGAGCAGTACTTC. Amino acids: CASGYSYEQYF.

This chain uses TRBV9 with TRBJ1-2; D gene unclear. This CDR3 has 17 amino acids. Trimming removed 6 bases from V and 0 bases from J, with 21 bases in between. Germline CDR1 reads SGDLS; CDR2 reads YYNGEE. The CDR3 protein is CASTRNAGRPTNYGYTF. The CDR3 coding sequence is TGTGCCAGCACCCGGAACGCGGGCAGGCCCACTAACTATGGCTACACCTTC.

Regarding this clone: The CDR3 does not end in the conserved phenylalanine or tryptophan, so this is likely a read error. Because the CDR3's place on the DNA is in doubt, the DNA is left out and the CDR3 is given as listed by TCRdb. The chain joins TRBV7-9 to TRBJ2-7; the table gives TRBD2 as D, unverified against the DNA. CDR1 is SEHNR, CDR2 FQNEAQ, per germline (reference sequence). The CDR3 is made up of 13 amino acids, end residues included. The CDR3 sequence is CASSSARGGVNYI.

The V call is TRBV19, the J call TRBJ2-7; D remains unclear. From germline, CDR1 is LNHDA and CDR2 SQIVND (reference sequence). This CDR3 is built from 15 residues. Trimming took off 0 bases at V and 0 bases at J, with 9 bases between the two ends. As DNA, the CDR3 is TGTGCCAGTAGTATAGACCTCCAACTCTCCTACGAGCAGTACTTC. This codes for CASSIDLQLSYEQYF.

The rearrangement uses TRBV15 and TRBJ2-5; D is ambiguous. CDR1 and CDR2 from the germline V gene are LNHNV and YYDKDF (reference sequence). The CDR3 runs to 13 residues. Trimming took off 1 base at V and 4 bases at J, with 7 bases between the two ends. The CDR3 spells CATSRGPGETQYF. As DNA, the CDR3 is TGTGCCACCAGCAGAGGCCCGGGAGAGACCCAGTACTTC.

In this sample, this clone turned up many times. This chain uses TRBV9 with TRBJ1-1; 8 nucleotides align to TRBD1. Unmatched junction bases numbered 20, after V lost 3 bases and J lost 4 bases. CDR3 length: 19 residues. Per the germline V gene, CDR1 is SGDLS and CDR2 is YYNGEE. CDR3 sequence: CASSAVELTRTGWSTEAFF. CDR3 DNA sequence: TGTGCCAGCAGCGCCGTAGAGCTAACGAGGACAGGGTGGAGCACTGAAGCTTTCTTT.

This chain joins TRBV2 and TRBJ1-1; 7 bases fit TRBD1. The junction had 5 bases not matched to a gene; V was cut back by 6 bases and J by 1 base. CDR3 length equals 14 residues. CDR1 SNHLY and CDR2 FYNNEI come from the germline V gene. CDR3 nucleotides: TGTGCCAGCAGGCGGAGGACAGGGAACACTGAAGCTTTCTTT. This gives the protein CASRRRTGNTEAFF. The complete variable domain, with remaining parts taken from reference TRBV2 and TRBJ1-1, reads EPEVTQTPSHQVTQMGQEVILRCVPISNHLYFYWYRQILGQKVEFLVSFYNNEISEKSEIFDDQFSVERPDGSNFTLKIRSTKLEDSAMYFCASRRRTGNTEAFFGQGTRLTVV.

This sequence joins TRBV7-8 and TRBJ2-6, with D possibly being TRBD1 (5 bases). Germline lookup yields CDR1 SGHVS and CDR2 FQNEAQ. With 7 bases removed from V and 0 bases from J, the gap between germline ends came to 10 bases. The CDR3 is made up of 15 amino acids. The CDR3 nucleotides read TGTGCCAGCACTTCGACAGTCTCTGGGGCCAACGTCCTGACTTTC. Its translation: CASTSTVSGANVLTF.

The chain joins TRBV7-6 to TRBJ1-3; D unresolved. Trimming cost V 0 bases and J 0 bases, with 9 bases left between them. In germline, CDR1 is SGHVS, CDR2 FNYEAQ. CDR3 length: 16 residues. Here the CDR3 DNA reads TGTGCCAGCAGCTTAGCACGGCCTGGCTCTGGAAACACCATATATTTT. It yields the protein CASSLARPGSGNTIYF.

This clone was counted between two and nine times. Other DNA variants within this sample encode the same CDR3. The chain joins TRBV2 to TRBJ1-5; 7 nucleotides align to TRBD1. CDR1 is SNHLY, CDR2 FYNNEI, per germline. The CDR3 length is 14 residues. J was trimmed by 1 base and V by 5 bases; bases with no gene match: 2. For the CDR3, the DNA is TGTGCCAGCAGTCGGGACAGCAGCAATCAGCCCCAGCATTTT. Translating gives CASSRDSSNQPQHF. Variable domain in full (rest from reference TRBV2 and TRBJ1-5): EPEVTQTPSHQVTQMGQEVILRCVPISNHLYFYWYRQILGQKVEFLVSFYNNEISEKSEIFDDQFSVERPDGSNFTLKIRSTKLEDSAMYFCASSRDSSNQPQHFGDGTRLSIL.

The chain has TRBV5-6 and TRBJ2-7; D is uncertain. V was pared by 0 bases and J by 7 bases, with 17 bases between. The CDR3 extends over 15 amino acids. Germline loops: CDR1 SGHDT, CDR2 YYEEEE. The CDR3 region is CASSLANSRPREQYF. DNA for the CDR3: TGTGCCAGCAGCTTGGCCAACAGCCGGCCTAGGGAGCAGTACTTC.